The 10 T cell receptor beta chains below all came from one sample that was sequenced in a study of blood T cell repertoires in COVID-19. Method: immunoSEQ multiplex PCR; TCRdb's copy keeps in-frame clones and lacks some. The sample includes more than 150,000 clones, over 75% of them seen just once. The specimen was peripheral blood. The receptor set was obtained from a man aged 40-55 years with active or convalescent COVID-19.

The chain employs TRBV9 and TRBJ2-7; 8 bases fit TRBD1. The germline V gene encodes CDR1 SGDLS and CDR2 YYNGEE. CDR3 length: 13 amino acids. The junction had 6 bases not matched to a gene; V was cut back by 4 bases and J by 6 bases. The CDR3 is CASSPTRGPEQYF. CDR3 DNA: TGTGCCAGCAGCCCCACCAGGGGGCCCGAGCAGTACTTC.

This clone was observed a single time. CDR3 region: CASSLGGSGTEAFF. The CDR3 DNA is TGTGCCAGCAGCCTTGGGGGCAGTGGCACTGAAGCTTTCTTT. This chain connects TRBV6-6 to TRBJ1-1; possibly TRBD1 for D (6 bases). Germline CDR1 reads MNHNY; CDR2 reads SVGAGI (reference sequence). The CDR3 consists of 14 residues. V was clipped by 6 bases and J by 4 bases, with 15 bases between them.

This rearrangement joins TRBV6-5 to TRBJ1-5; D ambiguous. This CDR3 is 13 amino acids long. The V end was cut by 5 bases, the J end by 6 bases, with 11 bases between. The germline V gene encodes CDR1 MNHEY and CDR2 SVGAGI. CDR3 sequence reads: CASSRGSGQPQHF. Here the CDR3 DNA reads TGTGCCAGCAGTAGAGGGTCGGGTCAGCCCCAGCATTTT.

The chain links TRBV13 to TRBJ1-4; TRBD1 agrees at 9 bases. The CDR3 totals 17 residues. With V trimmed by 4 bases and J by 0 bases, 6 bases remained unmatched. CDR1 and CDR2 from the germline V gene are PRHDT and FYEKMQ (reference sequence). The CDR3 nucleotides are TGTGCCAGCAGCTGCCGGGACAGGGCTGCAACTAATGAAAAACTGTTTTTT. This encodes CASSCRDRAATNEKLFF.

The gene calls are TRBV3-1 (or the pseudogene TRBV3-2) and TRBJ2-2; D is possibly TRBD2 (6 bases). Trimming pared 3 bases from V and 5 bases from J, leaving 7 bases between. Per the germline V gene, CDR1 is LGHDT and CDR2 is YNNKEL (reference sequence). The CDR3 consists of 13 residues. The CDR3 loop reads CASSQSGTGELFF. In DNA, the CDR3 is TGTGCCAGCAGCCAGAGCGGGACCGGGGAGCTGTTTTTT.

This chain connects TRBV28 to TRBJ2-3; D is possibly TRBD2 (5 bases). Germline CDR1 and CDR2: MDHEN and SYDVKM. The CDR3 sequence is 14 residues long. Trimming cost V 5 bases and J 5 bases, with 14 bases left between them. CDR3 in DNA: TGTGCCAGCAGTACTCGGGGAGTCAAAGATACGCAGTATTTT. This sequence encodes CASSTRGVKDTQYF.

The V and J genes are TRBV30 and TRBJ1-5, with D maybe TRBD1 (6 bases). V lost 6 bases to trimming and J lost 6 bases, with 15 bases between them. From germline, CDR1 is GTSNPN and CDR2 SVGIG (reference sequence). The CDR3 length is 13 residues. The CDR3 DNA follows: TGTGCCTGTGCACAGGGAAGGAGTCAGCCCCAGCATTTT. Translating it yields CACAQGRSQPQHF.

This chain joins TRBV10-3 and TRBJ1-1, with a tentative D call TRBD1 (6 bases). CDR3 length: 16 residues. With 3 bases removed from V and 1 base from J, the gap between germline ends came to 15 bases. In germline, CDR1 is ENHRY, CDR2 SYGVKD. The CDR3 DNA is TGTGCCATCAGTGATCGGAACAGGGACGGGAACACTGAAGCTTTCTTT. Its protein product is CAISDRNRDGNTEAFF.

V usage is TRBV6-6 and J usage is TRBJ1-5; the match to TRBD1 covers 8 bases. CDR3 size: 14 residues. Germline CDR1 reads MNHNY; CDR2 reads SVGAGI (reference sequence). The trim removed 8 bases at V and 6 bases at J, leaving 9 bases unmatched. The CDR3 loop reads CASSTRGLVQPQHF. DNA of the CDR3: TGTGCCAGCTCTACCAGGGGGCTCGTTCAGCCCCAGCATTTT.

This chain links TRBV9 with TRBJ2-7; 8 bases fit TRBD2. CDR3 length equals 15 residues. Germline CDR1 reads SGDLS; CDR2 reads YYNGEE. The V segment lost 0 bases and the J segment 6 bases; nucleotides outside the gene matches: 8. In DNA form, the CDR3 reads TGTGCCAGCAGCGTAGGGGTAGCGGGGACCATCGAGCAGTACTTC. Protein: CASSVGVAGTIEQYF.